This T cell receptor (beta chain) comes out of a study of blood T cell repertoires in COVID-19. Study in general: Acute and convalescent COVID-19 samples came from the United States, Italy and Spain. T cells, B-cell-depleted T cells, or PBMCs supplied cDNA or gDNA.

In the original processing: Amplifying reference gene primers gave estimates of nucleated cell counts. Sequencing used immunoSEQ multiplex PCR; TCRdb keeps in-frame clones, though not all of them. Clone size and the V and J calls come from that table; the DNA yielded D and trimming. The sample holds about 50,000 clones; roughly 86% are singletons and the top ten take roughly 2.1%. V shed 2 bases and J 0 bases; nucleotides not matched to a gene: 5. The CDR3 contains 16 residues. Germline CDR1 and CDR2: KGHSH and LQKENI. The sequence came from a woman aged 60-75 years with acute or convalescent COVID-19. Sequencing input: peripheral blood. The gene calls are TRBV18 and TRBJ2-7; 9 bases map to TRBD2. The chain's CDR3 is CASSPAASGISYEQYF. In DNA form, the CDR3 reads TGTGCCAGCTCACCAGCGGCTAGCGGGATCTCCTACGAGCAGTACTTC.